The 21 T cell receptor beta chains below come from one sample, sequenced in a study of blood T cell repertoires in COVID-19. Generated by immunoSEQ multiplex PCR, the TCRdb table keeps only in-frame clones and is missing some. The sample gives tens of thousands of clones, 70% to 90% of which show up once; approximately 30% is in the top ten. The material sequenced was peripheral blood. These receptors came from a woman of 80 years or more with COVID-19, enrolled during active disease.

Worth noting for this clone: The junction shows a germline mismatch at one end, possibly a read error. This chain uses TRBV6-1 with TRBJ1-2; 7 bases align to TRBD1. Germline CDR1 is MNHNS and CDR2 is SASEGT. The CDR3 is 19 amino acids. CDR3 DNA sequence: TGTGCCAGCAGTGAATCGCGCGGGACAGCCCAAAGAAGAACTTATGACTACACCTTC. Translated: CASSESRGTAQRRTYDYTF.

The chain couples TRBV5-1 to TRBJ1-1; TRBD1 is a possible D gene (5 bases). Germline CDR1 and CDR2: SGHRS and YFSETQ. Trimming took 2 bases from V and 1 from J, leaving 9 bases between them. The CDR3 consists of 14 residues. CDR3 coding DNA: TGCGCCAGCAGCTTCCTGGGGGGGAACACTGAAGCTTTCTTT. Translating it yields CASSFLGGNTEAFF.

J is TRBJ1-5 and V is TRBV2; weak D call: TRBD1 (6 bases). V lost 6 bases and J 0 bases, leaving 12 bases between the germline ends. CDR1 is SNHLY, CDR2 FYNNEI, per germline. CDR3 length: 15 residues. DNA of the CDR3: TGTGCCAGCAGCAAGGAGACAGGTAGCAATCAGCCCCAGCATTTT. Protein: CASSKETGSNQPQHF.

The rearrangement links TRBV11-2 to TRBJ1-3; D possibly corresponds to TRBD1 (5 bases). This CDR3 region has 18 residues. Per germline, CDR1 SGHAT and CDR2 FQNNGV. V lost 2 bases and J 0 bases, leaving 17 bases between the germline ends. The CDR3 nucleotides are TGTGCCAGCAGCTTAAGTAGGTCAGGGCCTGTCTCTGGAAACACCATATATTTT. This encodes CASSLSRSGPVSGNTIYF.

This clone occurred a few times. This rearrangement joins TRBV10-3 to TRBJ2-2; D possibly corresponds to TRBD2 (5 bases). The CDR3 is 15 amino acids. V gave up 2 bases and J gave up 4 bases, with 11 bases separating them. Germline CDR1 ENHRY, CDR2 SYGVKD. The CDR3 reads CAISEGSAGTGELFF. In DNA form, the CDR3 reads TGTGCCATCAGTGAGGGTTCGGCGGGCACCGGGGAGCTGTTTTTT.

V is TRBV6-1 and J is TRBJ1-2; a possible D gene is TRBD1 (6 bases). Trimming left V 0 bases short and J 0 bases short, with 11 bases between. The germline CDR1 and CDR2 sequences are MNHNS and SASEGT. CDR3 length: 16 residues. The CDR3 DNA is TGTGCCAGCAGTGAAGCTCAGGGGCGAGCTAACTATGGCTACACCTTC. Its translation: CASSEAQGRANYGYTF.

This clone has only one observation. The V and J genes are TRBV18 and TRBJ1-5, with D unclear. Germline loops: CDR1 KGHSH, CDR2 LQKENI. CDR3 length equals 13 residues. V was trimmed by 6 bases and J by 3 bases, leaving 9 bases between them. CDR3 DNA sequence: TGTGCCAGCTCCCCGTCTCCCAATCAGCCCCAGCATTTT. Translation: CASSPSPNQPQHF.

The chain recombines TRBV15 with TRBJ1-2; 9 nucleotides match TRBD1. CDR1 is LNHNV, CDR2 YYDKDF, per germline (reference sequence). With V trimmed by 0 bases and J by 3 bases, 2 bases remained unmatched. The CDR3 runs 15 residues. CDR3 nucleotides: TGTGCCACCAGCAGAGACGGACAGGGGCACTATGGCTACACCTTC. This encodes CATSRDGQGHYGYTF.

This clone has only a few counts. The chain joins TRBV2 to TRBJ1-1, with 8 positions matching TRBD1. The V gene's germline CDR1 is SNHLY and CDR2 FYNNEI. The CDR3 has 18 residues. With V trimmed by 5 bases and J by 4 bases, 18 bases remained unmatched. The CDR3 DNA is TGTGCCAGCAGTCTGAATTACGAGCAGGGGGCTGCAGTCACTGAAGCTTTCTTT. Translated, it gives CASSLNYEQGAAVTEAFF.

This clone showed up just once. The chain combines TRBV3-1 (or the pseudogene TRBV3-2) with TRBJ1-2; weak D call: TRBD1 (6 bases). The CDR3 covers 13 residues. The V end lost 4 bases, the J end lost 12 bases, and 18 bases lay between the germline ends. The germline CDR1 and CDR2 sequences are LGHDT and YNNKEL (reference sequence). The CDR3 region has the DNA TGTGCCAGCAGCCGCGAGGGACATGGTATTCACACCTTC. Residues: CASSREGHGIHTF.

The gene calls are TRBV5-1 and TRBJ1-3, with 8 bases lining up with TRBD1. V was pared by 1 base and J by 4 bases, with 7 bases of the junction left unmatched. Germline-derived CDR1 and CDR2 are SGHRS and YFSETQ. The CDR3 spans 16 residues. CDR3 bases: TGCGCCAGCAGCTTGACCTCTGGACAGGGAGGAAACACCATATATTTT. Its translation is CASSLTSGQGGNTIYF.

This chain uses TRBV6-5 with TRBJ1-5; D is possibly TRBD1 (6 bases). The CDR3 totals 15 residues. V lost 2 bases to trimming and J lost 1 base, with 9 bases between them. Germline V gives CDR1 MNHEY, CDR2 SVGAGI. The chain's CDR3 is CASSYGGASNQPQHF. In nucleotides, the CDR3 is TGTGCCAGCAGTTACGGGGGGGCGAGCAATCAGCCCCAGCATTTT.

The J gene is TRBJ2-1, the V gene TRBV6-2 or TRBV6-3; no clear D gene. Per germline, CDR1 MNHEY and CDR2 SVGEGT. The V gene lost 5 bases and the J gene lost 1 base, with 15 bases spanning the gap. The CDR3 extends over 16 amino acids. CDR3 in amino acids: CASSTVGQFSYNEQFF. As DNA, the CDR3 is TGTGCCAGCAGTACGGTTGGGCAGTTTTCCTACAATGAGCAGTTCTTC.

This clone was seen only a few times. The CDR3 DNA reads as TGTGCCAGCAGCTTCCCCTGGGACAGGGGTATTTGGGCCGGGGAGCTGTTTTTT. Translating gives CASSFPWDRGIWAGELFF. V usage is TRBV21-1 and J usage is TRBJ2-2; TRBD1, the table's D call, was not compared with the DNA. TRBV21-1 is given as a pseudogene. CDR3 length: 18 residues.

The chain combines TRBV9 with TRBJ1-2; 8 bases are a match to TRBD1. This CDR3 contains 18 residues. With V trimmed by 0 bases and J by 0 bases, 10 bases remained unmatched. The germline CDR1 and CDR2 sequences are SGDLS and YYNGEE. CDR3 DNA sequence: TGTGCCAGCAGCGTAGGTTTCGGGACAGGAGGACCTAACTATGGCTACACCTTC. It specifies CASSVGFGTGGPNYGYTF.

The chain links TRBV5-1 to TRBJ1-2, with D perhaps TRBD1 (5 bases). The CDR3 extends over 15 amino acids. V was clipped by 1 base and J by 0 bases, with 10 bases between them. Germline assignment: CDR1 SGHRS and CDR2 YFSETQ. For the CDR3, the DNA is TGCGCCAGCAGCTTGTGGGCAGGGTCTAACTATGGCTACACCTTC. Translating gives CASSLWAGSNYGYTF.

The table lists this clone with a count of one. J is TRBJ1-3 and V is TRBV10-3, with D unresolved. Trimming took off 11 bases at V and 4 bases at J, with 15 bases between the two ends. Germline V gene data show CDR1 as ENHRY and CDR2 as SYGVKD. The CDR3 is 13 residues long. The CDR3 loop reads CAYHAEIGNTIYF. CDR3 nucleotides: TGTGCCTATCATGCGGAGATCGGAAACACCATATATTTT.

V usage is TRBV11-3 and J usage is TRBJ1-4; D unclear. Trimming pared 3 bases from V and 8 bases from J, leaving 4 bases between. From germline, CDR1 is SGHNT and CDR2 YENEEA. The CDR3 loop spans 11 amino acids. DNA of the CDR3: TGTGCCAGCAGCTTCGGGGAAAAACTGTTTTTT. Translation: CASSFGEKLFF.

The chain joins TRBV7-9 to TRBJ2-6; no definite D call. CDR3 size: 17 residues. CDR1 is SEHNR and CDR2 is FQNEAQ in the germline V gene (reference sequence). V lost 0 bases, J lost 1 base, and 10 bases lay in between. The CDR3 is CASSLADTSSGANVLTF. The CDR3 bases are TGTGCCAGCAGCTTAGCCGACACCAGTTCTGGGGCCAACGTCCTGACTTTC.

This clone has more than one count but fewer than ten. The V gene is TRBV21-1, the J gene TRBJ2-1; the table's D call, TRBD2, was not checked against the DNA. TRBV21-1 is a pseudogene segment. This CDR3 spans 17 amino acids. In nucleotides, the CDR3 is TGTGCCAGCAGCAAAGACGCTCCAGCTAGCGGGGGCGGCCGGCAGTTCTTC. The encoded protein is CASSKDAPASGGGRQFF.

The chain joins TRBV18 to TRBJ2-5, with D possibly being TRBD2 (6 bases). CDR3 length equals 14 residues. V lost 2 bases to trimming and J lost 7 bases, with 14 bases between them. Germline V gene lookup returns CDR1 KGHSH and CDR2 LQKENI. The CDR3 here is CASSPKEGKVTQYF. The CDR3 DNA follows: TGTGCCAGCTCACCAAAGGAGGGGAAGGTGACCCAGTACTTC.